This T cell receptor (beta chain) was profiled in a study of blood T cell repertoires in COVID-19. About the study: Nucleic acid was either cDNA or gDNA, and it came from T cells, B-cell-depleted T cells, or PBMCs.

The CDR3 contains 15 residues. V was trimmed by 5 bases and J by 5 bases, leaving 18 bases between them. Germline V gene data show CDR1 as LNHDA and CDR2 as SQIVND (reference sequence). The repertoire was sequenced with immunoSEQ multiplex PCR; TCRdb's copy has only in-frame clones and lacks some. In the table there are about 37,000 clones, about 90% of which are singletons. The chain joins TRBV19 to TRBJ1-1; TRBD1 is a possible D gene (5 bases). The TCR sequence derives from a woman aged 25 to 39 in a cohort sampled during active COVID-19. Sample: peripheral blood. In DNA, the CDR3 is TGTGCCAGTAGTTCAGGGCCCGTTGGGAGGACTGAAGCTTTCTTT. Translated: CASSSGPVGRTEAFF.